The TCR beta chain described here comes from a study of response to subunit inactivated influenza vaccine. One entry per CDR3 protein results from TCRdb running MiXCR on the RT-PCR reads. The sample contains over 300,000 distinct CDR3 sequences, 21% of which appear only once. Whole-study findings and limits: Each seasonal influenza vaccination recruits few new T cells, the authors suggested.

Between the trimmed V and J ends, which lost 3 bases and 9 bases, there was a span of 6 bases. The CDR3 contains 11 residues. Germline CDR1 reads MDHEN; CDR2 reads SYDVKM. A remark on this clonotype: Its antigen is unidentified.

The sample in question was PBMCs from blood, obtained approximately 20 months after vaccination. The chain uses TRBV28 and TRBJ2-1; D is unresolved. This receptor was obtained from a man aged 45 to 70 who received an inactivated influenza vaccine. CDR3 sequence (DNA): TGTGCCAGCAGTTTGTTGGGTGAGCAGTTCTTC. It codes for CASSLLGEQFF.